This T cell receptor (beta chain) stems from a study of blood T cells in healthy people across ages. A note on this clonotype: This may be a read error, as it is one base from a much larger clone.

Sample-barcoded 5' priming and a J-beta primer mix drove a second PCR of about 6 to 12 cycles. TCRdb called the 5' RACE reads again in MiXCR, with one record for every CDR3 protein. The repertoire holds some 900,000 distinct CDR3 sequences, with 29% as singletons. Germline V gene sequence: CDR1 MNHEY, CDR2 SVGAGI. The germline V and J ends were trimmed by 4 bases and 10 bases, with 14 bases remaining between them. The CDR3 spans 13 residues. The source material was blood. The source is a woman older than 75 in good health. This chain links TRBV6-5 with TRBJ2-1; unclear D gene. The CDR3 is CASSSSAVPEQFF. The DNA of the CDR3 is TGTGCCAGCAGTTCCTCGGCAGTGCCCGAGCAGTTCTTC.